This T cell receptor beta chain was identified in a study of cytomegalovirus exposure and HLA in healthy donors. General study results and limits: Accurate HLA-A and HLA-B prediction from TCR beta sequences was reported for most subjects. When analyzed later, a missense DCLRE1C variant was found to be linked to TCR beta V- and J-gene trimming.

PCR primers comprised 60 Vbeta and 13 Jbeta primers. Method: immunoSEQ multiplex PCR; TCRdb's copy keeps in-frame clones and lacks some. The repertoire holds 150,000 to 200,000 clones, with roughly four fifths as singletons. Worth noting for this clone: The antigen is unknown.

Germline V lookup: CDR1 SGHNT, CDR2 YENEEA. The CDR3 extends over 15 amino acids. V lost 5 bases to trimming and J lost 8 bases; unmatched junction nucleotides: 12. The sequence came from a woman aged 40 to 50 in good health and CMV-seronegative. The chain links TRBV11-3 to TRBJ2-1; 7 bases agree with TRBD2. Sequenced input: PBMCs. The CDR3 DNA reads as TGTGCCAGCAGCATCTCACTAGCGTCACCCCATGAGCAGTTCTTC. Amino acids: CASSISLASPHEQFF.